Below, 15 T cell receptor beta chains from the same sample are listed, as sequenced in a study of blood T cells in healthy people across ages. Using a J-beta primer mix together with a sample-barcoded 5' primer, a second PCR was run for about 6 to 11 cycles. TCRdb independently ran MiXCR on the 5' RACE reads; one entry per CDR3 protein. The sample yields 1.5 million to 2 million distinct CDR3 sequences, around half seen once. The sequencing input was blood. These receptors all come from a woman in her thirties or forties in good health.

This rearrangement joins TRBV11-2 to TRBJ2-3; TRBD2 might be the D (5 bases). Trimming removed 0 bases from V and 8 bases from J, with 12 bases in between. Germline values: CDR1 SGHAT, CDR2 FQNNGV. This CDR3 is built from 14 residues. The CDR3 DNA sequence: TGTGCCAGCAGCTTAGAGGAGTTCGGAGGTACGCAGTATTTT. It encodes CASSLEEFGGTQYF.

DNA for the CDR3: TGTGCCAGCAGCCAAGATGTGGGGCAATCTCTATCTTCCTCCTATGAGCAGTTCTTC. This sequence encodes CASSQDVGQSLSSSYEQFF. The chain joins TRBV3-1 to TRBJ2-1; TRBD1 is a possible D gene (5 bases). The CDR3 consists of 19 residues. The germline V and J ends were trimmed by 0 bases and 8 bases, with 26 bases remaining between them. Germline loops: CDR1 LGHDT, CDR2 YNNKEL (reference sequence).

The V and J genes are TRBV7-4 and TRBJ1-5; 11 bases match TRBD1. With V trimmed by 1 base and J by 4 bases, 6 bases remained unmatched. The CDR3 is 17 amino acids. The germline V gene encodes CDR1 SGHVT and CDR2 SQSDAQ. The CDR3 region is CASSLGVRDRGNQPQHF. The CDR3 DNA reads TGTGCCAGCAGCTTAGGGGTCCGGGACAGGGGGAATCAGCCCCAGCATTTT.

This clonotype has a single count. The CDR3 coding sequence is TGTGCCAGCAGCCAAGGGACAGGGGACGACTATGGCTACACCTTC. This sequence encodes CASSQGTGDDYGYTF. The V call is TRBV4-2, the J call TRBJ1-2; TRBD1 matches 9 bases. CDR1 LGHNA and CDR2 YNFKEQ come from the germline V gene. The CDR3 has 15 amino acids. V was clipped by 1 base and J by 3 bases; unmatched bases: 3.

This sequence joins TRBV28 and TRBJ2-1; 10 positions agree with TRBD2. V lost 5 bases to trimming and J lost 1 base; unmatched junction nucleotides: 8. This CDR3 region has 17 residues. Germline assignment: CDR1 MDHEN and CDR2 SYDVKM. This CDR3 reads CASSPGLADISYNEQFF. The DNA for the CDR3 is TGTGCCAGCAGTCCCGGACTAGCGGATATTTCCTACAATGAGCAGTTCTTC.

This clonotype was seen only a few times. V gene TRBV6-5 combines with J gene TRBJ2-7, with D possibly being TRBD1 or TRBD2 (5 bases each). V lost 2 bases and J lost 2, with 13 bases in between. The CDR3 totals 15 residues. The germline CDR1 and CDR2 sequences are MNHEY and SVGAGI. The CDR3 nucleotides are TGTGCCAGCAGTTACCCCCGGGACGGGGCCTACGAGCAGTACTTC. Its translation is CASSYPRDGAYEQYF.

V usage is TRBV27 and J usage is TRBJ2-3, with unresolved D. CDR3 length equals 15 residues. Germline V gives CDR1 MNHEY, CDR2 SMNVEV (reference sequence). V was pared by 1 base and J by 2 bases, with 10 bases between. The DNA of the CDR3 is TGTGCCAGCAGTTTATTCGCCAGATCCACAGATACGCAGTATTTT. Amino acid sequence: CASSLFARSTDTQYF.

CDR3 residues: CSATGLAGSYEQYF. The CDR3 DNA is TGCAGTGCTACCGGACTAGCGGGGAGCTACGAGCAGTACTTC. The rearrangement links TRBV20-1 to TRBJ2-7; 12 bases are a match to TRBD2. The CDR3 runs to 14 residues. Trimming took 4 bases from V and 3 from J; bases not matched to a gene: 4. CDR1 and CDR2 (germline): DFQATT, SNEGSKA (reference sequence).

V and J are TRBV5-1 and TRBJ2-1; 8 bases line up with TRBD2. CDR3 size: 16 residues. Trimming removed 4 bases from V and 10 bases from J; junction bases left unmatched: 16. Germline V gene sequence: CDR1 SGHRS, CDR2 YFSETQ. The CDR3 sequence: CASSPEPNGLAGEQFF. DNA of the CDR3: TGCGCCAGCAGCCCGGAGCCCAATGGTCTAGCGGGCGAGCAGTTCTTC.

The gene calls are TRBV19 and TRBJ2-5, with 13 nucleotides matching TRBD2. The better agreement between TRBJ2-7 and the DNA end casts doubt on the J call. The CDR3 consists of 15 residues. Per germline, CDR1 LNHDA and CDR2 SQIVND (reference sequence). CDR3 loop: CASGVVGTSGDEQYF. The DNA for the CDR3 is TGTGCGAGTGGTGTCGTAGGGACTAGCGGGGACGAGCAGTACTTC.

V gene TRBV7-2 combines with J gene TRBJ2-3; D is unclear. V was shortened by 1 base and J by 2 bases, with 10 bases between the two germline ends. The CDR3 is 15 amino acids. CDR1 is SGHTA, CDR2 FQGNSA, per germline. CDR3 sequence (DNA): TGTGCCAGCAGCTTAGAACAGCTATTCACAGATACGCAGTATTTT. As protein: CASSLEQLFTDTQYF.

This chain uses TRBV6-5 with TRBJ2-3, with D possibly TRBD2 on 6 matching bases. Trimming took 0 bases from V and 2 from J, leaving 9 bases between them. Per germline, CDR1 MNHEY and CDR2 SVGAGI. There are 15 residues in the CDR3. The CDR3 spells CASSYSRTTTDTQYF. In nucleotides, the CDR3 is TGTGCCAGCAGTTACTCCCGGACTACCACAGATACGCAGTATTTT.

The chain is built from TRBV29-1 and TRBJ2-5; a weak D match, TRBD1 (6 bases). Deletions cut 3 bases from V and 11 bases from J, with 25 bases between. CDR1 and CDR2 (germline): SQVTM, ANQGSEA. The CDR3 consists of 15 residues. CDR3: CSVDYVGREGGEQYF. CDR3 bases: TGCAGCGTTGATTATGTGGGCAGGGAAGGGGGTGAGCAGTACTTC.

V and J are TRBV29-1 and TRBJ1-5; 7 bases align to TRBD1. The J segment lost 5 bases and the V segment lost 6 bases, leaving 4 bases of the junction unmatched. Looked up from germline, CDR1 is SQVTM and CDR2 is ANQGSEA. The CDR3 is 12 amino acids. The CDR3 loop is CSVGQADQPQHF. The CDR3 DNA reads TGCAGCGTAGGACAGGCAGATCAGCCCCAGCATTTT.

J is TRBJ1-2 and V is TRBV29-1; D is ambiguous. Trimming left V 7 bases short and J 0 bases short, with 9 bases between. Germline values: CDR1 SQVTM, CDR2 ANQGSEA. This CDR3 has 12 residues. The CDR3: CSGRGTNYGYTF. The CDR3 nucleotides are TGCAGCGGCCGCGGGACTAACTATGGCTACACCTTC.